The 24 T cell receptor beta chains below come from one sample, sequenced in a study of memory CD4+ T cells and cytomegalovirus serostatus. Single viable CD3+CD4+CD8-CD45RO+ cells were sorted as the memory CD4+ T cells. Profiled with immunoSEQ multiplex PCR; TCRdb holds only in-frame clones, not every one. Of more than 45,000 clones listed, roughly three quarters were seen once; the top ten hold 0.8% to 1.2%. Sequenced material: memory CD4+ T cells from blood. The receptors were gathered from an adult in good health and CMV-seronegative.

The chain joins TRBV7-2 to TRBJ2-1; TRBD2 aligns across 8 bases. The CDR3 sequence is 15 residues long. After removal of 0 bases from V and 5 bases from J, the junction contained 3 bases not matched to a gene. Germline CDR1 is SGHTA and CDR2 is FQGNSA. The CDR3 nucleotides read TGTGCCAGCAGCTTAGCGGGACTAGTGAACAATGAGCAGTTCTTC. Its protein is CASSLAGLVNNEQFF.

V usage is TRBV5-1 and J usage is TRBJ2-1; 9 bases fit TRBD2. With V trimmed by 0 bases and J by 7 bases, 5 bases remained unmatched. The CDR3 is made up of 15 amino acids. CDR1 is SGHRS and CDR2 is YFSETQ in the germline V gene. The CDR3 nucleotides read TGCGCCAGCAGCTTGGTTAGCGGGAGAACGAATGAGCAGTTCTTC. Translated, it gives CASSLVSGRTNEQFF.

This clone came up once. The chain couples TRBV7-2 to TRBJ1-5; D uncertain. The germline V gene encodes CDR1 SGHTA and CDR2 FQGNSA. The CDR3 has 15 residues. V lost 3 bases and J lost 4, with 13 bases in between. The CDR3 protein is CASSLTRSRNQPQHF. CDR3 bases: TGTGCCAGCAGCTTGACGCGGAGCCGGAATCAGCCCCAGCATTTT.

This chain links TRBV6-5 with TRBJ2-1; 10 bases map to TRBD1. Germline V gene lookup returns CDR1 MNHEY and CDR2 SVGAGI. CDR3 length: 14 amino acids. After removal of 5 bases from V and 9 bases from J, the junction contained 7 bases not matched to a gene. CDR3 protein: CASSTDRGRPEQFF. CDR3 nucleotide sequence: TGTGCCAGCAGTACCGACAGGGGGCGACCTGAGCAGTTCTTC.

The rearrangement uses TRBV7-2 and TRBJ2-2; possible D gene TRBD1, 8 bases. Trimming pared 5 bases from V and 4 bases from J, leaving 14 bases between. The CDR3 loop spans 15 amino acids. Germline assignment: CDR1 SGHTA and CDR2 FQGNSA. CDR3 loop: CASSENRGGTGELFF. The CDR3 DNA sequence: TGTGCCAGCAGCGAAAACAGGGGGGGCACCGGGGAGCTGTTTTTT.

CDR3 in DNA: TGCGCCAGCAGCTTAAGACTAGCGGGAGGAGGGCGAGATACGCAGTATTTT. It is translated as CASSLRLAGGGRDTQYF. This sequence joins TRBV5-1 and TRBJ2-3; 13 bases match TRBD2. The CDR3 totals 17 residues. Germline-derived CDR1 and CDR2 are SGHRS and YFSETQ. V lost 2 bases to trimming and J lost 5 bases; unmatched junction nucleotides: 8.

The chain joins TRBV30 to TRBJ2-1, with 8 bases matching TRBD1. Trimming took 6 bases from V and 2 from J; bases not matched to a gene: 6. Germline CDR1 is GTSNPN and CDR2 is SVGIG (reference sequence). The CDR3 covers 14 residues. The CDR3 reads CACPGQGTYNEQFF. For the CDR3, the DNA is TGTGCCTGCCCCGGACAGGGAACCTACAATGAGCAGTTCTTC. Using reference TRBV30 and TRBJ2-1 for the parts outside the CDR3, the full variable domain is SQTIHQWPATLVQPVGSPLSLECTVEGTSNPNLYWYRQAAGRGLQLLFYSVGIGQISSEVPQNLSASRPQDRQFILSSKKLLLSDSGFYLCACPGQGTYNEQFFGPGTRLTVL.

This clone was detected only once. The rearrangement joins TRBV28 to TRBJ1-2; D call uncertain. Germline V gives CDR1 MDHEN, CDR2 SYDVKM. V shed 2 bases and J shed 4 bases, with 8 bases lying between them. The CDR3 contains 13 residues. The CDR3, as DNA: TGTGCCAGCAGTTTAAAGGGTCTCTATGGCTACACCTTC. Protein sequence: CASSLKGLYGYTF.

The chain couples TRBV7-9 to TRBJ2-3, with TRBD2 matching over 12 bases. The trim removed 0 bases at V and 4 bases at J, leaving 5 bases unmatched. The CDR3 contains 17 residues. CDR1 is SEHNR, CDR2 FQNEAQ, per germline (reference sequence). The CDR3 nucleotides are TGTGCCAGCAGCTTAGCGAAGGCTAGCGGGAGGGCAGATACGCAGTATTTT. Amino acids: CASSLAKASGRADTQYF.

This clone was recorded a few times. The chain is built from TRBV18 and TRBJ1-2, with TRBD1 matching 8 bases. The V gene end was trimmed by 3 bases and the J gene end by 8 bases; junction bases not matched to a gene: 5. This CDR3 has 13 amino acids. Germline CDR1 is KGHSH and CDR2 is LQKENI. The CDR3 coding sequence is TGTGCCAGCTCACCTGACAGGGGATGGGGCTACACCTTC. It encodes CASSPDRGWGYTF.

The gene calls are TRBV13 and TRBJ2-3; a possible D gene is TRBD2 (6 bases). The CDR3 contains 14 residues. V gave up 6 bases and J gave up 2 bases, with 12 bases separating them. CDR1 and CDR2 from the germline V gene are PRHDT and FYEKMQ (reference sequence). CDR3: CASRGREHTDTQYF. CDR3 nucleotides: TGTGCCAGCAGGGGCCGGGAGCACACAGATACGCAGTATTTT.

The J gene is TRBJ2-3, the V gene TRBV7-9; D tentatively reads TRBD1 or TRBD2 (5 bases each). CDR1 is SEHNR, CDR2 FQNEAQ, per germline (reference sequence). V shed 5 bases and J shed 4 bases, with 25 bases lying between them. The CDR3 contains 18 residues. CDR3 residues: CASSPGSLRVVGPDTQYF. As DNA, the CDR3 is TGTGCCAGCAGCCCTGGATCCCTTAGGGTAGTGGGACCAGATACGCAGTATTTT.

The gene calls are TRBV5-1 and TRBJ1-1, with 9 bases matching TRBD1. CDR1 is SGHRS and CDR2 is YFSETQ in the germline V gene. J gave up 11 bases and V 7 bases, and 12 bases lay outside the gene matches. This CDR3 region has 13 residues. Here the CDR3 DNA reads TGCGCCAGCGCCTTAGATGGACAGGGGATGGCTTTCTTT. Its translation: CASALDGQGMAFF.

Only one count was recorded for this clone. The CDR3 coding sequence is TGTGCCAGCAGCTTAGAGGGTTCTAGATCAACTGAGCAGTTCTTC. It codes for CASSLEGSRSTEQFF. The chain links TRBV11-3 to TRBJ2-1; D remains unclear. CDR1 is SGHNT, CDR2 YENEEA, per germline. The V and J ends lost 0 bases and 9 bases respectively, with 15 bases between them. The CDR3 contains 15 residues.

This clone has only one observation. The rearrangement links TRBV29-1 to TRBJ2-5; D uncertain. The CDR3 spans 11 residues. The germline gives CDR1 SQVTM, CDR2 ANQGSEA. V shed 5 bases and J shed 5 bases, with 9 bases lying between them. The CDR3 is CSVQPMETQYF. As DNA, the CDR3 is TGCAGCGTTCAGCCGATGGAGACCCAGTACTTC.

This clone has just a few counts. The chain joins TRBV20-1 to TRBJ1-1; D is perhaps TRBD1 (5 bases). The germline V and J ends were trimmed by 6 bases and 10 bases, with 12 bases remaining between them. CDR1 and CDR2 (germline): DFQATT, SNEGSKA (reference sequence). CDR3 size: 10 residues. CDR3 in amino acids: CSAARRGAFF. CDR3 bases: TGCAGTGCAGCCAGGAGGGGAGCTTTCTTT.

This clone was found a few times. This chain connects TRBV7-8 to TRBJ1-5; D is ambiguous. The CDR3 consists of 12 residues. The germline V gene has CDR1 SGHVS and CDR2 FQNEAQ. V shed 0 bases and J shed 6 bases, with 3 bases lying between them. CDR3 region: CASSLAGQPQHF. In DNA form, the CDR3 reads TGTGCCAGCAGCTTAGCTGGTCAGCCCCAGCATTTT.

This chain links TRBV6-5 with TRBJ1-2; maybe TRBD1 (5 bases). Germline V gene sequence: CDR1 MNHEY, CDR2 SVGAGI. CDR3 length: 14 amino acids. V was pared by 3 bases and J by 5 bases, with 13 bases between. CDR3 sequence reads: CASSYPGAPYGYTF. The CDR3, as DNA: TGTGCCAGCAGTTATCCCGGGGCTCCTTATGGCTACACCTTC.

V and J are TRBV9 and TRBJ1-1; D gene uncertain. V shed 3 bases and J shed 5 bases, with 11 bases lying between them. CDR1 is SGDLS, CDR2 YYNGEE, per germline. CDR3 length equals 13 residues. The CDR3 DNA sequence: TGTGCCAGCAGCGGGACCCTAGGGACTGAAGCTTTCTTT. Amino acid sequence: CASSGTLGTEAFF.

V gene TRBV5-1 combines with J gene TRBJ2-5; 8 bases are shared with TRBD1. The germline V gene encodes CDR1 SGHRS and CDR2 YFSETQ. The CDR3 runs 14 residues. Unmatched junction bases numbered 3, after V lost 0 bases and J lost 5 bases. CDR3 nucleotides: TGCGCCAGCAGCTTGGGAACAGGGGGGGAGACCCAGTACTTC. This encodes CASSLGTGGETQYF.

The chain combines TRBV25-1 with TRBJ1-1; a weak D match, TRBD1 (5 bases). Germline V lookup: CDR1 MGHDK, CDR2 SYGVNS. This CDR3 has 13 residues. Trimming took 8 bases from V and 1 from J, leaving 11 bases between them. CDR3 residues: CASGAEANTEAFF. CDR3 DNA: TGTGCCAGCGGGGCGGAGGCGAACACTGAAGCTTTCTTT. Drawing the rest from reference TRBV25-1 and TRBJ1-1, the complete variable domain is EADIYQTPRYLVIGTGKKITLECSQTMGHDKMYWYQQDPGMELHLIHYSYGVNSTEKGDLSSESTVSRIRTEHFPLTLESARPSHTSQYLCASGAEANTEAFFGQGTRLTVV.

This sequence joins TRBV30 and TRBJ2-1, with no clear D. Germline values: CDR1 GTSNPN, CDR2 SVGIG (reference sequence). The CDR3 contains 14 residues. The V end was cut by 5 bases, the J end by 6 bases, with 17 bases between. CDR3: CAWDRLLTSNEQFF. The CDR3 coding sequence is TGTGCCTGGGATAGACTCCTAACGAGCAATGAGCAGTTCTTC.

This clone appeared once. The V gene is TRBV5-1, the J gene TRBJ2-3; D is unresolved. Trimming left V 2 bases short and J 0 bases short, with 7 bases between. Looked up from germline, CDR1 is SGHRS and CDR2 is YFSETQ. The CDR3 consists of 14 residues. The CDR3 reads CASSFDPSTDTQYF. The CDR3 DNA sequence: TGCGCCAGCAGCTTCGATCCTAGCACAGATACGCAGTATTTT.

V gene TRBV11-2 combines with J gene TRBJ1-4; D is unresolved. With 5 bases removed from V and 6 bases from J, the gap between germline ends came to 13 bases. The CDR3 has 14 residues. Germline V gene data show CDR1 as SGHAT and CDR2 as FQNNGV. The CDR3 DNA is TGTGCCAGCAGCCCAACCCCATCGGATGAAAAACTGTTTTTT. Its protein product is CASSPTPSDEKLFF.